This T cell receptor beta chain was identified in a study of cytomegalovirus exposure and HLA in healthy donors. This clone has a handful of counts. PCR amplification relied on 60 Vbeta primers (plus 13 Jbeta primers). Clones were read by immunoSEQ multiplex PCR, and TCRdb kept only the in-frame ones, dropping some. Of some 150,000 clones listed, roughly 60% are singletons. The sequenced material came from PBMCs. This receptor was taken from a woman between 40 and 55 years old in good health and CMV-seronegative.

The chain's CDR3 is CASSYSGTSNEQYF. CDR3 DNA: TGTGCCAGCAGCTACTCCGGGACTAGCAACGAGCAGTACTTC. The genes are TRBV27 and TRBJ2-7; 9 nucleotides agree with TRBD2. V trimming: 6 bases; J trimming: 5 bases; junction bases outside the gene matches: 8. This CDR3 has 14 residues. The germline CDR1 and CDR2 sequences are MNHEY and SMNVEV (reference sequence).